This T cell receptor (beta chain) is from a study of cytomegalovirus exposure and HLA in healthy donors. A single count supports this clone. Its antigen is not known. Study-level results: The TCR clusters that emerged in the first cohort tended, a later analysis found, to co-occur in the 110 or so validation repertoires. Researchers counted 164 TCR beta chains as cytomegalovirus-associated.

Assay: immunoSEQ multiplex PCR; the TCRdb copy retains only in-frame clones and omits some. The sample comprises 100,000 or so clones, 86% of which are singletons, and 3% to 4% rests with the top ten. This sequence originates from a woman aged 18-29 years in good health and CMV-seropositive. The material sequenced was PBMCs.

The CDR3 sequence is CASSPRDSSYEQYF. The CDR3 bases are TGTGCCAGCAGCCCTCGGGACAGCTCCTACGAGCAGTACTTC. The rearrangement links TRBV5-4 to TRBJ2-7; 7 nucleotides align to TRBD1. The CDR3 is 14 residues long. Per the germline V gene, CDR1 is SGHNT and CDR2 is YYREEE (reference sequence). After removal of 4 bases from V and 0 bases from J, the junction contained 4 bases not matched to a gene.